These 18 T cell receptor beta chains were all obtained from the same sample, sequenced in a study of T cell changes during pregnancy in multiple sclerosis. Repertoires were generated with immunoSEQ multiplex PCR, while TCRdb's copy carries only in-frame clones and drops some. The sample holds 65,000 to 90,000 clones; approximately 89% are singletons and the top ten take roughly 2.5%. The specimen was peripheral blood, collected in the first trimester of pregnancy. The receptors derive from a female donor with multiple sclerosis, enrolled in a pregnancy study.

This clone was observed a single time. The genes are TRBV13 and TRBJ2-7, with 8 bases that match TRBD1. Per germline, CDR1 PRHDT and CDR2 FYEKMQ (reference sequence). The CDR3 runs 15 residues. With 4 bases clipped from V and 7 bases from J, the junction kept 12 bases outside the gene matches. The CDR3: CASSSPRDRPHEQYF. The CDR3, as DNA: TGTGCCAGCAGCTCCCCCCGGGACAGGCCTCATGAGCAGTACTTC. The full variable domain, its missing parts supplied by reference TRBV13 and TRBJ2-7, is AAGVIQSPRHLIKEKRETATLKCYPIPRHDTVYWYQQGPGQDPQFLISFYEKMQSDKGSIPDRFSAQQFSDYHSELNMSSLELGDSALYFCASSSPRDRPHEQYFGPGTRLTVT.

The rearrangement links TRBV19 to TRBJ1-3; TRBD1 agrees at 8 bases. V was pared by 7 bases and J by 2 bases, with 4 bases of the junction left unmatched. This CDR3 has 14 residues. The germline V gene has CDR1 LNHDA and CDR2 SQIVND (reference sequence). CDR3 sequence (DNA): TGTGCCAGTACTTCACAGGGGGCTGGAAACACCATATATTTT. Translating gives CASTSQGAGNTIYF. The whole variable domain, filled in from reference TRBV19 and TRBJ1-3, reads DGGITQSPKYLFRKEGQNVTLSCEQNLNHDAMYWYRQDPGQGLRLIYYSQIVNDFQKGDIAEGYSVSREKKESFPLTVTSAQKNPTAFYLCASTSQGAGNTIYFGEGSWLTVV.

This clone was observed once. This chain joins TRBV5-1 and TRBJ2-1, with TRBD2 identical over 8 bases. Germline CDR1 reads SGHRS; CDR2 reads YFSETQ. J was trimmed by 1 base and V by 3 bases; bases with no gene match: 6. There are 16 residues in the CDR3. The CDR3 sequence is CASSSYSGMSYNEQFF. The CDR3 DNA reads TGCGCCAGCAGCTCGTATAGCGGGATGTCCTACAATGAGCAGTTCTTC.

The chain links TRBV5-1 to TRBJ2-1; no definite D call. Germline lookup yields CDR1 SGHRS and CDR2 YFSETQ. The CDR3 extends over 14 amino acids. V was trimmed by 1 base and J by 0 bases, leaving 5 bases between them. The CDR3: CASSLLGSYNEQFF. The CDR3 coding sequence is TGCGCCAGCAGCTTGCTAGGCTCCTACAATGAGCAGTTCTTC. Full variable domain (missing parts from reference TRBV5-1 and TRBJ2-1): KAGVTQTPRYLIKTRGQQVTLSCSPISGHRSVSWYQQTPGQGLQFLFEYFSETQRNKGNFPGRFSGRQFSNSRSEMNVSTLELGDSALYLCASSLLGSYNEQFFGPGTRLTVL.

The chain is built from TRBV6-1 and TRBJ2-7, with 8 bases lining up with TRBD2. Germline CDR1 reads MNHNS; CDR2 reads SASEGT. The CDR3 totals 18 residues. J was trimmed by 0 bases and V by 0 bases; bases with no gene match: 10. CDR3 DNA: TGTGCCAGCAGTGAAGCGCGGGCAGCGGGGGTTAGCTCCTACGAGCAGTACTTC. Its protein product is CASSEARAAGVSSYEQYF.

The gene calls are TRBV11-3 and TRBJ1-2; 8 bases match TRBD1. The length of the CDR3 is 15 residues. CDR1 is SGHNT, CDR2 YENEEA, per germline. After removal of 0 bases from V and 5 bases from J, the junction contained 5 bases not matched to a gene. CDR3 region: CASSLDQGAPYGYTF. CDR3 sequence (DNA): TGTGCCAGCAGCTTAGACCAGGGGGCGCCGTATGGCTACACCTTC.

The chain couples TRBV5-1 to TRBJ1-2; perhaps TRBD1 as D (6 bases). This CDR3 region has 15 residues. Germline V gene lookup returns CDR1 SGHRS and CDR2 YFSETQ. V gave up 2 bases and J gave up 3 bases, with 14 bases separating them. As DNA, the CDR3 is TGCGCCAGCAGCTTAGACAGACCAGGGGACTATGGCTACACCTTC. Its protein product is CASSLDRPGDYGYTF.

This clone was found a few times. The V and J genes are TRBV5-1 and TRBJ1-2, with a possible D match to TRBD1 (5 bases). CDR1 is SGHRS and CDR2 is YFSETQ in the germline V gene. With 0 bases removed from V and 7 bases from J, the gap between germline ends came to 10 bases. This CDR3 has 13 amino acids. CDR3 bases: TGCGCCAGCAGCTTGGTGGGGCTCTCTGGCTACACCTTC. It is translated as CASSLVGLSGYTF. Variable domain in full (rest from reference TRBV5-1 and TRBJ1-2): KAGVTQTPRYLIKTRGQQVTLSCSPISGHRSVSWYQQTPGQGLQFLFEYFSETQRNKGNFPGRFSGRQFSNSRSEMNVSTLELGDSALYLCASSLVGLSGYTFGSGTRLTVV.

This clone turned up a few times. The CDR3 bases are TGTGCCAGCATTGACAGGGGACGCAATCAGCCCCAGCATTTT. Its translation is CASIDRGRNQPQHF. The gene calls are TRBV6-1 and TRBJ1-5, with 8 bases that match TRBD1. Germline CDR1 is MNHNS and CDR2 is SASEGT. This CDR3 has 14 amino acids. V was pared by 7 bases and J by 2 bases, with 4 bases of the junction left unmatched.

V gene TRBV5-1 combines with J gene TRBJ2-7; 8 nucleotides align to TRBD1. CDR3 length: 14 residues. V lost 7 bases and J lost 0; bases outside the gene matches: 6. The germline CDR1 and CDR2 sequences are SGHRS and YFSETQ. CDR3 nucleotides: TGCGCCAGCTCACTCGGACAGGGCTCCTACGAGCAGTACTTC. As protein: CASSLGQGSYEQYF.

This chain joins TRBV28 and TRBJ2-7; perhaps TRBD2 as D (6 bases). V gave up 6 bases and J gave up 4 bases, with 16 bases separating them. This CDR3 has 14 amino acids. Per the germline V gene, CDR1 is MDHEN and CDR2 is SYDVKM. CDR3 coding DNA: TGTGCCAGCAGAGTCGCGGGGCCGGGGTACGAGCAGTACTTC. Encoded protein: CASRVAGPGYEQYF.

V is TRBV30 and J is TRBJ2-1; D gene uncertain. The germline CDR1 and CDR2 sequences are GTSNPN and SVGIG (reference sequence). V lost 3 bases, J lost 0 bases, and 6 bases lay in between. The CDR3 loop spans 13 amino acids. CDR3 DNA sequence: TGTGCCTGGAGAGCAAGCTCCTACAATGAGCAGTTCTTC. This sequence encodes CAWRASSYNEQFF.

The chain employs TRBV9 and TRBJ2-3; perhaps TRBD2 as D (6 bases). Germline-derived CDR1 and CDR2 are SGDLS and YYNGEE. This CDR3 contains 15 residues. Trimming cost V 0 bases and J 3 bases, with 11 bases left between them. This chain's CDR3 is CASSVEALATDTQYF. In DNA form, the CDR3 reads TGTGCCAGCAGCGTAGAAGCCCTAGCGACAGATACGCAGTATTTT.

CDR3 sequence reads: CASSSTASGSNEQFF. Written as DNA, the CDR3 is TGTGCCAGCAGTTCGACGGCTAGCGGGAGCAATGAGCAGTTCTTC. This rearrangement joins TRBV28 to TRBJ2-1; 10 bases agree with TRBD2. Unmatched junction bases numbered 6, after V lost 4 bases and J lost 6 bases. Germline V gene lookup returns CDR1 MDHEN and CDR2 SYDVKM. The CDR3 is 15 amino acids.

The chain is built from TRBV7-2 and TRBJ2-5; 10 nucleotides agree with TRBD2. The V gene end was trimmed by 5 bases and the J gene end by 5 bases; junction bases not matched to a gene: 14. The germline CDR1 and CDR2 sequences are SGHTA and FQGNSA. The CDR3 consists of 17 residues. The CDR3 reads CASSPKSTSGARETQYF. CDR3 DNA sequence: TGTGCCAGCAGCCCCAAGAGCACTAGCGGGGCCCGTGAGACCCAGTACTTC.

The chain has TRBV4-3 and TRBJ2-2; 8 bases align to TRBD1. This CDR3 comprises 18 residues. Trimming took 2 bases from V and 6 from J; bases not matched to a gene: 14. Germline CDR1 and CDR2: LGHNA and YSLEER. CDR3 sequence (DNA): TGCGCCAGCAGCCAACAGCGTCAGGGGGCGGGTGGCGCCGGGGAGCTGTTTTTT. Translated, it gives CASSQQRQGAGGAGELFF.

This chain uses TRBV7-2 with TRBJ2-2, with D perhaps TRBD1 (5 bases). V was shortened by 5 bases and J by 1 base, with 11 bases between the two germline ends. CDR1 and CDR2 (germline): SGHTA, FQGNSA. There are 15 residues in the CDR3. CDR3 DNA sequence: TGTGCCAGCAGCCACAATACAGGGAACACCGGGGAGCTGTTTTTT. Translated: CASSHNTGNTGELFF.

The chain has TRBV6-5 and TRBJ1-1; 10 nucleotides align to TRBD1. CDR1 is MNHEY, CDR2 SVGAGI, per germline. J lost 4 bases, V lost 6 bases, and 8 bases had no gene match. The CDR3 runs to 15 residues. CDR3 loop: CASRRRGQGGTEAFF. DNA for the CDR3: TGTGCCAGCAGACGCCGTGGACAGGGGGGCACTGAAGCTTTCTTT.